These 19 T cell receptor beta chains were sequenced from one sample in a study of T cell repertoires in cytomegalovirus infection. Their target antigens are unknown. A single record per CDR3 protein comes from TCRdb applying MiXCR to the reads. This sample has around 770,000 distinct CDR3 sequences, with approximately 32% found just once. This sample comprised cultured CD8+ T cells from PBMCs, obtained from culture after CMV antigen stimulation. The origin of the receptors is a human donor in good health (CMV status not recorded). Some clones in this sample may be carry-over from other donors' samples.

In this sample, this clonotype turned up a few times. DNA for the CDR3: TGCGCCAGCAGCCAAGATCCGCGAGACAGACAGTGGTACGGCTACACCTTC. It specifies CASSQDPRDRQWYGYTF. The rearrangement uses TRBV4-3 and TRBJ1-2; possible D gene TRBD1, 5 bases. The CDR3 consists of 17 residues. V lost 0 bases, J lost 8 bases, and 22 bases lay in between. CDR1 LGHNA and CDR2 YSLEER come from the germline V gene.

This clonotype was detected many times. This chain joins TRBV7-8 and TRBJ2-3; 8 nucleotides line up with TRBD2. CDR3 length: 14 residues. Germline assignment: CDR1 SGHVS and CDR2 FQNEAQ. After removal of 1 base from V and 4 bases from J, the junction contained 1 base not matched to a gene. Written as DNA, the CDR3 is TGTGCCAGCAGCTTAGACGGGGGGGCAGATACGCAGTATTTT. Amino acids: CASSLDGGADTQYF.

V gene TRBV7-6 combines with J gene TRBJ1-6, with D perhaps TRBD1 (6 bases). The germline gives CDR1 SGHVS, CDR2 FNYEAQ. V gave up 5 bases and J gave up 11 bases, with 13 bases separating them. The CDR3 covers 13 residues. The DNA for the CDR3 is TGTGCCAGCAGCGACGTACAGGGCGCACCCCTCCACTTT. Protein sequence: CASSDVQGAPLHF.

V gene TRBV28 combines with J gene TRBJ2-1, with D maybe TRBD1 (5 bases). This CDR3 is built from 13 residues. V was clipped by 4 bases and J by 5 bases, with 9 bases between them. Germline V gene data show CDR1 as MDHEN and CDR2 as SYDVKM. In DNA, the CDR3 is TGTGCCAGCAGTTCCCAGGGAAACAATGAGCAGTTCTTC. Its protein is CASSSQGNNEQFF.

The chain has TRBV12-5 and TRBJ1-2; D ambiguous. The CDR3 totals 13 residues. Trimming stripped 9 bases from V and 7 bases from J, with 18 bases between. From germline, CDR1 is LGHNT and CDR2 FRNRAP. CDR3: CARYLERSGGYTF. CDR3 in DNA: TGTGCTAGATACCTCGAGCGGTCAGGTGGCTACACCTTC.

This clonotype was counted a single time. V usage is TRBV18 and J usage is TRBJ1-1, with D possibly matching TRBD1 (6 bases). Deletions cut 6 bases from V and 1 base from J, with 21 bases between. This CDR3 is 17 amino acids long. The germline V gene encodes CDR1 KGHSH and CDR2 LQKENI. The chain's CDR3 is CASSISTAVGGNTEAFF. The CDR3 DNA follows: TGTGCCAGCTCGATTTCGACAGCAGTAGGGGGGAACACTGAAGCTTTCTTT.

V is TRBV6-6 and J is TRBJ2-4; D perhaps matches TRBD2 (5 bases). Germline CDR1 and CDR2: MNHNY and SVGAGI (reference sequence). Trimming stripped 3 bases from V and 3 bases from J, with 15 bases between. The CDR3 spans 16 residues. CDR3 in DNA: TGTGCCAGCAGTTATAAGGAGGTCGTGGGCAAAAACATTCAGTACTTC. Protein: CASSYKEVVGKNIQYF.

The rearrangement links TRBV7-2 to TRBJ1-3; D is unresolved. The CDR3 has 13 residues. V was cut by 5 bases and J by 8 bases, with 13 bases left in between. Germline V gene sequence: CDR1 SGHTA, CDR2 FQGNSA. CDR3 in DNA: TGTGCCAGCAGCGTAGATCCGGGCGACACCATATATTTT. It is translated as CASSVDPGDTIYF.

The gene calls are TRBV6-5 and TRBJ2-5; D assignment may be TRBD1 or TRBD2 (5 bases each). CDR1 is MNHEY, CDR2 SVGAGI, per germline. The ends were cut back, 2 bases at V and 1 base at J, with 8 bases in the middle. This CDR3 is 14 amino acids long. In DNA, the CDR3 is TGTGCCAGCAGTTACGAGGGGCTCCAAGAGACCCAGTACTTC. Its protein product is CASSYEGLQETQYF.

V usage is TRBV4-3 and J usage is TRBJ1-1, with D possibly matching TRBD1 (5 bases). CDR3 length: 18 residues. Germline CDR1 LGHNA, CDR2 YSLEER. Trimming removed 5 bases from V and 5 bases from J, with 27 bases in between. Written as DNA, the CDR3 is TGCGCCAGCAGCTACTCGATGGCATCCTTGATGTCAGGGACTGAAGCTTTCTTT. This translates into CASSYSMASLMSGTEAFF.

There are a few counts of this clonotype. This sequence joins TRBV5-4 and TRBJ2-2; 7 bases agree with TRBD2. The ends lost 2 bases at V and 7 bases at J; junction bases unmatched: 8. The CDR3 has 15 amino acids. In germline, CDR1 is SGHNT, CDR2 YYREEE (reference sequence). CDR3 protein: CASSFWDYPGGELFF. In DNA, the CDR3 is TGTGCCAGCAGCTTCTGGGACTACCCGGGCGGGGAGCTGTTTTTT.

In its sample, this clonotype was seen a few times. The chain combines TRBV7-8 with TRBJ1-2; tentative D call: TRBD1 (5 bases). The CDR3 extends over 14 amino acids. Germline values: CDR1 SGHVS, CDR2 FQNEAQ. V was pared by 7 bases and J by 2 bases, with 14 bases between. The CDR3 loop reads CASTGGGANYGYTF. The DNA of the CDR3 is TGTGCCAGCACCGGGGGAGGGGCCAACTATGGCTACACCTTC.

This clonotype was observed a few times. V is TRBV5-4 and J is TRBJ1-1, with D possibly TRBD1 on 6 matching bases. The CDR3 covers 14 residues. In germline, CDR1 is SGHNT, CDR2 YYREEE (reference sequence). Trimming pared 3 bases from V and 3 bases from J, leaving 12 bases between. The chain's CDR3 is CASSSRGEDTEAFF. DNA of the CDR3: TGTGCCAGCAGCTCGAGGGGGGAGGACACTGAAGCTTTCTTT.

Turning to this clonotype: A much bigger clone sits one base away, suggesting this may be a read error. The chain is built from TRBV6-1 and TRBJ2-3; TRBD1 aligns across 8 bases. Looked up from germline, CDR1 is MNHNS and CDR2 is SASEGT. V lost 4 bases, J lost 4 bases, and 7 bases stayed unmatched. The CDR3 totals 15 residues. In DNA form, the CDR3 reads TGTGCCAGCAGTGGGGCAGGGGGCGCCCCAGATACGCAGTATTTT. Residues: CASSGAGGAPDTQYF.

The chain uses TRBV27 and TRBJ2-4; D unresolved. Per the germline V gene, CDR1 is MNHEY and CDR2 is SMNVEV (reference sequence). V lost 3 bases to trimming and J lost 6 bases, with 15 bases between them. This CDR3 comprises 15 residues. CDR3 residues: CASSFRSDRANIQYF. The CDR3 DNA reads TGTGCCAGCAGTTTCCGGTCCGATCGGGCAAACATTCAGTACTTC.

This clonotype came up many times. The DNA for the CDR3 is TGTGCCAGCAGTTACGAACGGGACACCCATAGCAATCAGCCCCAGCATTTT. It specifies CASSYERDTHSNQPQHF. The V gene is TRBV6-2 or TRBV6-3, the J gene TRBJ1-5; a weak D match, TRBD1 (6 bases). V was trimmed by 2 bases and J by 0 bases, leaving 14 bases between them. The CDR3 is 17 residues long. Germline values: CDR1 MNHEY, CDR2 SVGEGT.

CDR3 bases: TGTGCCAGCAGTACTCTTGGGGTCTACGAAGGCCAAGAGACCCAGTACTTC. It encodes CASSTLGVYEGQETQYF. The J gene is TRBJ2-5, the V gene TRBV6-6; no firm D call. The CDR3 runs to 17 residues. CDR1 is MNHNY and CDR2 is SVGAGI in the germline V gene (reference sequence). V shed 5 bases and J shed 1 base, with 20 bases lying between them.

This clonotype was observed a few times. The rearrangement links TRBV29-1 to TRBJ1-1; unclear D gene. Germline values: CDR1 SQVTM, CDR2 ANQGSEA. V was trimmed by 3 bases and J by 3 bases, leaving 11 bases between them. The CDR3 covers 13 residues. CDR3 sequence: CSVEKVGDTEAFF. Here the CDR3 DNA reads TGCAGCGTTGAGAAGGTGGGCGACACTGAAGCTTTCTTT.

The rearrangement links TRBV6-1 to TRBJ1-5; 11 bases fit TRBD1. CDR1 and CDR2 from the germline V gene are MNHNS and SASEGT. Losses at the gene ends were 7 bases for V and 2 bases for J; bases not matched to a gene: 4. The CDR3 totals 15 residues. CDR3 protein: CASIGQGAGNQPQHF. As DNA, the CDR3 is TGTGCCAGCATTGGACAGGGGGCTGGCAATCAGCCCCAGCATTTT.